These 21 T cell receptor beta chains came from one sample sequenced in a study of molecular identifiers for immune sequencing clone quantification. Using its own MiXCR run on the PCR reads, TCRdb lists one record per CDR3 protein. The sample has approximately 630,000 distinct CDR3 sequences, about 25% seen once; the top ten hold about 0.73%. Material for sequencing was naive CD8+ T cells from blood, with Jurkat cell RNA spiked in. Noted subset: FACS-sorted CD8+CD4-CCR7+CD45RA+ naive T cells. The source of these receptors is a human donor in good health. Some libraries in this study had Jurkat cell RNA spiked in.

This CDR3 reads CASSQGGAGANVLTF. The CDR3 nucleotides read TGTGCCAGCAGCCAAGGGGGGGCTGGGGCCAACGTCCTGACTTTC. The rearrangement links TRBV3-1 to TRBJ2-6; the D gene is possibly TRBD2 (6 bases). There are 15 residues in the CDR3. Germline V lookup: CDR1 LGHDT, CDR2 YNNKEL (reference sequence). Trimming cost V 1 base and J 2 bases, with 6 bases left between them.

This clonotype was seen ten or more times. This chain connects TRBV14 to TRBJ2-7; D remains ambiguous. Looked up from germline, CDR1 is SGHDN and CDR2 is FVKESK. Trimming shortened V by 0 bases and J by 5 bases, and 14 bases separated the two germline ends. CDR3 length equals 15 residues. The DNA of the CDR3 is TGTGCCAGCAGCCAAGACTTTGGCCCCGGCGACGAGCAGTACTTC. As protein: CASSQDFGPGDEQYF.

V gene TRBV1 combines with J gene TRBJ1-4. TRBV1 is a pseudogene. The CDR3 length is 15 residues. The CDR3 loop reads CTSSQDCNSNEKLFF. For the CDR3, the DNA is TGCACCAGCAGCCAAGATTGCAACTCCAATGAAAAACTGTTTTTT.

This clonotype was recorded at least ten times. This chain connects TRBV3-1 to TRBJ2-3; 12 nucleotides agree with TRBD2. CDR1 and CDR2 from the germline V gene are LGHDT and YNNKEL (reference sequence). With 4 bases clipped from V and 5 bases from J, the junction kept 4 bases outside the gene matches. This CDR3 has 15 residues. CDR3 sequence (DNA): TGTGCCAGCAGCCCCCCGGGACTAGCGGGAGATACGCAGTATTTT. Protein: CASSPPGLAGDTQYF.

This clonotype was seen repeatedly, ten times or more. This chain uses TRBV10-2 with TRBJ2-5; a possible D gene is TRBD2 (6 bases). From germline, CDR1 is WSHSY and CDR2 SAAADI. The germline V and J ends were trimmed by 4 bases and 5 bases, with 11 bases remaining between them. The CDR3 has 13 amino acids. In DNA, the CDR3 is TGCGCCAGCAGTGCGAAGCGGGTGGAGACCCAGTACTTC. Its protein is CASSAKRVETQYF.

This clonotype was picked up many times. The chain links TRBV3-1 to TRBJ2-3, with 8 bases fitting TRBD1. The CDR3 contains 15 residues. Germline CDR1 reads LGHDT; CDR2 reads YNNKEL (reference sequence). Losses at the gene ends were 4 bases for V and 5 bases for J; bases not matched to a gene: 8. CDR3 amino acids: CASSPDRGSGDTQYF. The CDR3, as DNA: TGTGCCAGCAGCCCCGACAGGGGCTCGGGAGATACGCAGTATTTT.

Note on this clonotype: The junction departs from the called germline gene at one end, perhaps through a read error. J is TRBJ2-5 and V is TRBV4-1, with D perhaps TRBD2 (6 bases). Germline CDR1 MGHRA, CDR2 YSYEKL. CDR3 size: 16 residues. The CDR3 loop reads CARSQDRGTSEEPQYF. In nucleotides, the CDR3 is TGCGCCCGCAGCCAAGATCGAGGGACTTCTGAAGAGCCCCAGTACTTC.

The chain uses TRBV20-1 and TRBJ2-7; D may be TRBD1 (5 bases). CDR3 length: 16 amino acids. V lost 1 base, J lost 2 bases, and 18 bases lay in between. The germline V gene has CDR1 DFQATT and CDR2 SNEGSKA (reference sequence). CDR3 in amino acids: CSARVQGHRSAYEQYF. The CDR3, as DNA: TGCAGTGCTAGAGTCCAAGGGCACAGGAGCGCCTACGAGCAGTACTTC.

As to this clonotype: One base away lies a much larger clone, so this may be a sequencing read error. This chain links TRBV4-2 with TRBJ2-1; no definite D call. Germline V gives CDR1 LGHNA, CDR2 YNFKEQ. This CDR3 comprises 14 residues. Trimming cost V 1 base and J 1 base, with 5 bases left between them. The CDR3: CASSQVGSYNEQFF. The CDR3 nucleotides are TGTGCCAGCAGCCAAGTTGGGTCCTACAATGAGCAGTTCTTC.

The chain couples TRBV6-5 to TRBJ1-4; D remains ambiguous. With 2 bases removed from V and 0 bases from J, the gap between germline ends came to 10 bases. Per the germline V gene, CDR1 is MNHEY and CDR2 is SVGAGI. The CDR3 loop spans 16 amino acids. DNA for the CDR3: TGTGCCAGCAGTTACGAGAGCGCTGCAACTAATGAAAAACTGTTTTTT. It translates to CASSYESAATNEKLFF.

Points on this clonotype: The junction differs from germline at one of its ends, possibly a read error. The chain's CDR3 is CASSLRDRIQETLYF. The CDR3 bases are TGTGCCAGCAGCTTAAGGGACAGGATCCAAGAGACCCTGTACTTC. This chain links TRBV7-6 with TRBJ2-5; 8 nucleotides line up with TRBD1. The CDR3 sequence is 15 residues long. The V gene's germline CDR1 is SGHVS and CDR2 FNYEAQ.

This clonotype was recorded a few times. V usage is TRBV27 and J usage is TRBJ1-6; no firm D call. CDR1 and CDR2 from the germline V gene are MNHEY and SMNVEV (reference sequence). The CDR3 spans 15 residues. V was shortened by 1 base and J by 4 bases, with 8 bases between the two germline ends. The CDR3 sequence: CASSLFGVYNSPLHF. For the CDR3, the DNA is TGTGCCAGCAGTTTATTTGGGGTGTATAATTCACCCCTCCACTTT.

This clonotype turned up a few times. The chain recombines TRBV3-1 with TRBJ1-2; D is unresolved. CDR1 is LGHDT, CDR2 YNNKEL, per germline (reference sequence). The CDR3 length is 19 residues. The V gene lost 1 base and the J gene lost 4 bases, with 25 bases spanning the gap. CDR3 coding DNA: TGTGCCAGCAGCCAAGGTTTTGACGTTCCTATGGCGCAGATCTATGGCTACACCTTC. This translates into CASSQGFDVPMAQIYGYTF.

V gene TRBV19 combines with J gene TRBJ2-2; 12 bases agree with TRBD2. J lost 1 base, V lost 7 bases, and 1 base had no gene match. There are 15 residues in the CDR3. Germline-derived CDR1 and CDR2 are LNHDA and SQIVND (reference sequence). DNA for the CDR3: TGTGCCAGTAAACTAGCGGGAGGGAACACCGGGGAGCTGTTTTTT. Its protein product is CASKLAGGNTGELFF.

The sample holds one count of this clonotype. CDR3 DNA: TGTGCCAGCAGTTATACGGGGACGATGAACACTGAAGCTTTCTTT. The encoded protein is CASSYTGTMNTEAFF. This chain uses TRBV6-5 with TRBJ1-1, with D perhaps matching TRBD1 (5 bases). The CDR3 spans 15 residues. Trimming took off 3 bases at V and 0 bases at J, with 11 bases between the two ends. Germline CDR1 MNHEY, CDR2 SVGAGI.

This clonotype was detected ten times or more. The rearrangement links TRBV29-1 to TRBJ1-2; 8 nucleotides agree with TRBD1. CDR1 SQVTM and CDR2 ANQGSEA come from the germline V gene. This CDR3 has 12 residues. The trim removed 7 bases at V and 2 bases at J, leaving 3 bases unmatched. The CDR3 bases are TGCAGCGCGGGGACAGGCAACTATGGCTACACCTTC. This encodes CSAGTGNYGYTF.

The table lists this clonotype with many counts. The chain has TRBV4-3 and TRBJ1-1, with TRBD1 as a possible D gene (6 bases). Germline V gene data show CDR1 as LGHNA and CDR2 as YSLEER. CDR3 length: 15 amino acids. V was trimmed by 4 bases and J by 1 base, leaving 13 bases between them. DNA of the CDR3: TGCGCCAGCAGCCCAGCTGCGGGGGCGAACACTGAAGCTTTCTTT. Encoded protein: CASSPAAGANTEAFF.

With respect to this clonotype: Possible read error: a much larger clone is one base away. The chain links TRBV7-9 to TRBJ1-1; no clear D. CDR1 is SEHNR, CDR2 FQNEAQ, per germline (reference sequence). This CDR3 spans 11 amino acids. CDR3 sequence (DNA): TGTGCCGGCAGCATCGGAAGGGAAGCTTTCTTT. Translating it yields CAGSIGREAFF.

The CDR3 nucleotides read TGTGCCAGCAGCCTGGACATTTATCAGGGGGCACCTGAGACCCAGTACTTC. It translates to CASSLDIYQGAPETQYF. The V call is TRBV11-1, the J call TRBJ2-5; 8 nucleotides line up with TRBD1. Trimming cost V 5 bases and J 5 bases; bases outside gene matches: 16. CDR3 length: 17 amino acids. The V gene's germline CDR1 is SGHAT and CDR2 FQDESV (reference sequence).

The J gene is TRBJ2-7, the V gene TRBV4-3, with D unresolved. Trimming took off 1 base at V and 3 bases at J, with 7 bases between the two ends. Germline values: CDR1 LGHNA, CDR2 YSLEER. The CDR3 runs 13 residues. The CDR3 loop reads CASSQGLHYEQYF. For the CDR3, the DNA is TGCGCCAGCAGCCAAGGACTGCACTACGAGCAGTACTTC.

This clonotype appeared once. A read error may account for a junction end that differs from germline. CDR3 region: CASSQAPGHGYGCTF. The CDR3 region has the DNA TGCGCCAGCAGCCAAGCCCCGGGACACGGCTATGGCTGCACCTTC. The V gene is TRBV4-1, the J gene TRBJ1-2, with D possibly TRBD1 on 6 matching bases. Germline V lookup: CDR1 MGHRA, CDR2 YSYEKL. This CDR3 contains 15 residues.